Shown below are 22 T cell receptor beta chains from a single sample sequenced in a study of T-cell memory formation after mild COVID-19. TCRdb re-analysed the 5' RACE reads in MiXCR, keeping a single row per CDR3 protein. The sample contains tens of thousands of distinct CDR3 sequences, 7.3% of which appear only once. The sample taken for sequencing was PBMCs or a T cell subset sorted from them (not recorded which). These receptor sequences come from a man between 18 and 35 years old who had mild COVID-19 (a few samples of this study predate the infection). Cell type and time point are not known.

The chain recombines TRBV6-6 with TRBJ1-4; TRBD1 might be the D (6 bases). Trimming left V 6 bases short and J 7 bases short, with 12 bases between. Per the germline V gene, CDR1 is MNHNY and CDR2 is SVGAGI (reference sequence). The CDR3 loop spans 13 amino acids. The CDR3, as DNA: TGTGCCAGCAGCCCCAGGACAGCTGAAAAACTGTTTTTT. Its translation: CASSPRTAEKLFF.

The sample holds a few counts of this clonotype. The chain carries TRBV9 and TRBJ1-6; D remains ambiguous. V lost 0 bases and J 7 bases, leaving 11 bases between the germline ends. Germline-derived CDR1 and CDR2 are SGDLS and YYNGEE. The CDR3 extends over 15 amino acids. The CDR3 reads CASSVGLEVNSPLHF. The CDR3 DNA follows: TGTGCCAGCAGCGTAGGGTTGGAGGTCAATTCACCCCTCCACTTT.

In this sample, this clonotype turned up many times. V and J are TRBV10-3 and TRBJ1-2; perhaps TRBD1 as D (5 bases). CDR3 length: 15 residues. Per germline, CDR1 ENHRY and CDR2 SYGVKD. The V end lost 3 bases, the J end lost 1 base, and 12 bases lay between the germline ends. The chain's CDR3 is CAISDPGRDNYGYTF. The CDR3 coding sequence is TGTGCCATCAGTGATCCGGGACGGGATAACTATGGCTACACCTTC.

In this sample, this clonotype turned up a few times. The gene calls are TRBV11-2 and TRBJ2-2; the match to TRBD1 covers 10 bases. The CDR3 spans 19 residues. Germline assignment: CDR1 SGHAT and CDR2 FQNNGV. The J segment lost 4 bases and the V segment lost 2 bases, leaving 13 bases of the junction unmatched. The CDR3 loop is CASSLIIPTGTGVTGELFF. CDR3 nucleotides: TGTGCCAGCAGCTTAATTATCCCGACCGGGACAGGGGTCACCGGGGAGCTGTTTTTT.

This clonotype turned up a few times. The genes are TRBV7-2 and TRBJ2-3; D is undetermined. Germline V gene sequence: CDR1 SGHTA, CDR2 FQGNSA. Trimming removed 5 bases at V and 5 bases at J, with 8 bases between. CDR3 size: 12 residues. The CDR3 region has the DNA TGTGCCAGCAGCCCACCCGGAGATACGCAGTATTTT. It codes for CASSPPGDTQYF.

This clonotype came up many times. The chain combines TRBV6-5 with TRBJ1-1; no reliable D call. V lost 2 bases to trimming and J lost 8 bases, with 9 bases between them. The germline gives CDR1 MNHEY, CDR2 SVGAGI. The CDR3 has 12 amino acids. This chain's CDR3 is CASSYPGSEAFF. DNA for the CDR3: TGTGCCAGCAGTTACCCTGGTTCCGAAGCTTTCTTT.

The chain links TRBV27 to TRBJ2-7; TRBD1 matches at 7 bases. There are 14 residues in the CDR3. V shed 6 bases, J shed 2 bases, and the junction held 7 bases outside the gene matches. Germline V gives CDR1 MNHEY, CDR2 SMNVEV (reference sequence). The CDR3 region has the DNA TGTGCCAGCAGACCGACAGGGTATCCCTACGAGCAGTACGTC. This encodes CASRPTGYPYEQYV.

This clonotype was counted a few times. J is TRBJ2-7 and V is TRBV5-6, with unresolved D. Trimming shortened V by 0 bases and J by 1 base, and 5 bases separated the two germline ends. Germline V CDR1 and CDR2: SGHDT, YYEEEE. This CDR3 has 13 amino acids. The CDR3 protein is CASSLDRSYEQYV. CDR3 in DNA: TGTGCCAGCAGCTTGGATAGGTCCTACGAGCAGTACGTC.

V and J are TRBV28 and TRBJ1-3; D call uncertain. Trimming stripped 4 bases from V and 0 bases from J, with 7 bases between. The CDR3 has 14 amino acids. Germline V gene sequence: CDR1 MDHEN, CDR2 SYDVKM. This CDR3 reads CASSYLASGNTIYF. The DNA of the CDR3 is TGTGCCAGCAGTTACTTAGCCTCTGGAAACACCATATATTTT.

This clonotype occurred many times. CDR3: CASSRFPGTDTQYF. The CDR3 DNA reads TGTGCCAGCAGCCGCTTCCCAGGCACAGATACGCAGTATTTT. J is TRBJ2-3 and V is TRBV4-2; no firm D call. Trimming pared 4 bases from V and 1 base from J, leaving 9 bases between. There are 14 residues in the CDR3. Germline V gene sequence: CDR1 LGHNA, CDR2 YNFKEQ.

In this sample, this clonotype turned up a few times. The CDR3 loop is CASSHIGTTLRETQYF. In DNA form, the CDR3 reads TGCGCCAGCAGTCATATCGGGACCACCCTCCGGGAGACCCAGTACTTC. V gene TRBV4-1 combines with J gene TRBJ2-5, with D possibly being TRBD1 or TRBD2 (5 bases each). Trimming took off 6 bases at V and 5 bases at J, with 22 bases between the two ends. The CDR3 spans 16 residues. CDR1 is MGHRA and CDR2 is YSYEKL in the germline V gene.

This chain links TRBV5-1 with TRBJ2-5; TRBD1 agrees at 8 bases. The germline V gene encodes CDR1 SGHRS and CDR2 YFSETQ. Trimming removed 2 bases from V and 5 bases from J; junction bases left unmatched: 5. The CDR3 is 14 amino acids. The CDR3 reads CASSLYGQGETQYF. In nucleotides, the CDR3 is TGCGCCAGCAGCTTATATGGACAGGGCGAGACCCAGTACTTC.

This clonotype was observed at least ten times. CDR3 bases: TGTGCCAGTAGCGCACAGGTTCTGGGAGGGGCCAACGTCCTGACTTTC. This sequence encodes CASSAQVLGGANVLTF. This chain links TRBV19 with TRBJ2-6, with D tentatively TRBD1 (5 bases). Germline V gene sequence: CDR1 LNHDA, CDR2 SQIVND (reference sequence). Trimming cost V 6 bases and J 4 bases, with 16 bases left between them. CDR3 length equals 16 residues.

This clonotype was counted many times. The chain combines TRBV11-2 with TRBJ1-3; D is undetermined. From germline, CDR1 is SGHAT and CDR2 FQNNGV. V was cut by 5 bases and J by 0 bases, with 8 bases left in between. The CDR3 is made up of 14 amino acids. CDR3 protein: CASSQSHSGNTIYF. CDR3 in DNA: TGTGCCAGCAGCCAGAGCCACTCTGGAAACACCATATATTTT.

By its share, this clonotype is medium-sized. This chain uses TRBV7-2 with TRBJ2-2; either TRBD1 or TRBD2 may supply D (6 bases each). Germline CDR1 and CDR2: SGHTA and FQGNSA. V was pared by 4 bases and J by 7 bases, with 16 bases between. The CDR3 loop spans 15 amino acids. This CDR3 reads CASSSQGRINGELFF. As DNA, the CDR3 is TGTGCCAGCAGCTCGCAGGGGAGGATAAACGGGGAGCTGTTTTTT.

The rearrangement joins TRBV20-1 to TRBJ1-5; 8 positions match TRBD1. The V gene's germline CDR1 is DFQATT and CDR2 SNEGSKA (reference sequence). The CDR3 sequence is 14 residues long. The V and J ends lost 6 bases and 0 bases, in that order; junction bases with no gene match: 4. The CDR3 protein is CSAGQVYSNQPQHF. CDR3 nucleotides: TGCAGTGCGGGACAGGTTTATAGCAATCAGCCCCAGCATTTT.

This clonotype was counted between two and nine times. The genes are TRBV3-1 and TRBJ2-3, with 8 bases that match TRBD2. This CDR3 spans 15 amino acids. The V and J ends lost 3 bases and 1 base, in that order; junction bases with no gene match: 3. From germline, CDR1 is LGHDT and CDR2 YNNKEL (reference sequence). The CDR3 bases are TGTGCCAGCAGCCACGCGCGGGGGGGCACAGATACGCAGTATTTT. It codes for CASSHARGGTDTQYF.

The chain carries TRBV2 and TRBJ2-2, with D possibly TRBD1 on 5 matching bases. CDR1 SNHLY and CDR2 FYNNEI come from the germline V gene. Trimming left V 6 bases short and J 1 base short, with 9 bases between. The CDR3 extends over 14 amino acids. For the CDR3, the DNA is TGTGCCAGCAGGACAGCCCTGAACACCGGGGAGCTGTTTTTT. It specifies CASRTALNTGELFF. The variable domain in full, with the rest retrieved from reference TRBV2 and TRBJ2-2, is EPEVTQTPSHQVTQMGQEVILRCVPISNHLYFYWYRQILGQKVEFLVSFYNNEISEKSEIFDDQFSVERPDGSNFTLKIRSTKLEDSAMYFCASRTALNTGELFFGEGSRLTVL.

This chain links TRBV24-1 with TRBJ2-3, with D perhaps matching TRBD1 or TRBD2 (6 bases each). CDR3 length: 16 amino acids. Germline V gives CDR1 KGHDR, CDR2 SFDVKD. The V and J ends lost 3 bases and 5 bases respectively, with 17 bases between them. CDR3 residues: CATSDITGGREDTQYF. CDR3 DNA sequence: TGTGCCACCAGTGATATAACCGGGGGCAGAGAAGATACGCAGTATTTT.

V and J are TRBV2 and TRBJ2-7; no definite D call. The CDR3 totals 12 residues. The ends were cut back, 2 bases at V and 3 bases at J, with 5 bases in the middle. Germline V gene data show CDR1 as SNHLY and CDR2 as FYNNEI. The CDR3 is CASSESGYEQYV. The DNA for the CDR3 is TGTGCCAGCAGTGAATCGGGCTACGAGCAGTACGTC.

This clonotype appeared a few times. V and J are TRBV9 and TRBJ2-5, with 7 bases aligning to TRBD2. Per the germline V gene, CDR1 is SGDLS and CDR2 is YYNGEE. The CDR3 runs to 13 residues. V trimming: 7 bases; J trimming: 3 bases; junction bases outside the gene matches: 6. Here the CDR3 reads CASGRAVEETQYF. DNA of the CDR3: TGTGCCAGCGGGAGGGCCGTAGAAGAGACCCAGTACTTC. Variable domain in full (rest from reference TRBV9 and TRBJ2-5): DSGVTQTPKHLITATGQRVTLRCSPRSGDLSVYWYQQSLDQGLQFLIQYYNGEERAKGNILERFSAQQFPDLHSELNLSSLELGDSALYFCASGRAVEETQYFGPGTRLLVL.

The chain couples TRBV5-6 to TRBJ2-2; D gene uncertain. This CDR3 comprises 12 residues. V lost 2 bases to trimming and J lost 6 bases, with 5 bases between them. CDR1 and CDR2 (germline): SGHDT, YYEEEE. This CDR3 is CASSFLAGELFF. CDR3 nucleotide sequence: TGTGCCAGCAGCTTCCTGGCCGGGGAGCTGTTTTTT.